This T cell receptor beta chain is drawn from a study of T cells after yellow fever vaccination. TCRdb re-called the 5' RACE reads with MiXCR, one entry per CDR3 protein. The sample lists roughly 350,000 distinct CDR3 sequences, approximately 4% occurring once. Ten or more counts support this clonotype. The germline V gene encodes CDR1 SGHNT and CDR2 YYREEE (reference sequence). The CDR3 has 15 amino acids. Deletions cut 4 bases from V and 3 bases from J, with 14 bases between. The clonotype originates from a man aged 18 to 30 who received the YFV17D yellow fever vaccine. The chain combines TRBV5-4 with TRBJ2-1, with a weak D call TRBD1 (7 bases). Source: PBMCs, taken 5 days after the yellow fever booster vaccination. CDR3 nucleotides: TGTGCCAGCAGCCTTCAGGGGGGACACTACAATGAGCAGTTCTTC. As protein: CASSLQGGHYNEQFF.